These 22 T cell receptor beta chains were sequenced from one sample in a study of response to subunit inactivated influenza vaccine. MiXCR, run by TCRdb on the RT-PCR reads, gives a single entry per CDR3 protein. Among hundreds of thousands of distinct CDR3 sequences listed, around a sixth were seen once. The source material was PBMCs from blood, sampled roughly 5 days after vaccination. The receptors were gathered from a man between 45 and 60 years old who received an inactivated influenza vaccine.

The CDR3 is CASKTAGGGADTQYF. The CDR3 region has the DNA TGTGCCAGCAAAACAGCAGGGGGCGGCGCAGATACGCAGTATTTT. The J gene is TRBJ2-3, the V gene TRBV5-5; 8 bases match TRBD1. The CDR3 spans 15 residues. V was pared by 6 bases and J by 4 bases, with 10 bases of the junction left unmatched. Germline values: CDR1 SGHKS, CDR2 YYEKEE (reference sequence).

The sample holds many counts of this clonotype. CDR3 DNA sequence: TGTGCCAGCACGACCGGGACAGGGACCTCACCCCTCCACTTT. The encoded protein is CASTTGTGTSPLHF. J is TRBJ1-6 and V is TRBV12-3 or TRBV12-4; 9 bases are shared with TRBD1. The CDR3 runs 14 residues. Trimming at V came to 7 bases and at J to 10 bases, leaving 8 bases not matched to a gene.

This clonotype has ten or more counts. The CDR3 sequence is CASRGRENQPQHF. In DNA, the CDR3 is TGTGCCAGCAGAGGACGGGAGAATCAGCCCCAGCATTTT. V usage is TRBV6-6 and J usage is TRBJ1-5; no firm D call. The germline V and J ends were trimmed by 6 bases and 4 bases, with 10 bases remaining between them. CDR3 size: 13 residues. CDR1 is MNHNY and CDR2 is SVGAGI in the germline V gene (reference sequence).

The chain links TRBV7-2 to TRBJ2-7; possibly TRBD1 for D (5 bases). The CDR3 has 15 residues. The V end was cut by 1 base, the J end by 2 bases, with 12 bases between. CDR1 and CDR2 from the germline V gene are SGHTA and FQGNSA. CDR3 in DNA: TGTGCCAGCAGCTTAGACAGGACAAGGCCCTACGAGCAGTACTTC. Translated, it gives CASSLDRTRPYEQYF.

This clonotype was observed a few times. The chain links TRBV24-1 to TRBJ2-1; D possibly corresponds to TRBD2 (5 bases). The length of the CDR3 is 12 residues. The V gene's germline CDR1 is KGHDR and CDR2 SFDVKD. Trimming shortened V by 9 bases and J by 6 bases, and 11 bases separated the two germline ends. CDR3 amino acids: CATRGEFNEQFF. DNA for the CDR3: TGTGCCACCCGGGGAGAGTTCAATGAGCAGTTCTTC.

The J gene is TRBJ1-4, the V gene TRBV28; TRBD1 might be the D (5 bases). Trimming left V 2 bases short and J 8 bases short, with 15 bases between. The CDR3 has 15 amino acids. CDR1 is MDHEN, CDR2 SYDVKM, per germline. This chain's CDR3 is CASSLMQGPGEKLFF. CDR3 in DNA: TGTGCCAGCAGTTTAATGCAGGGCCCTGGAGAAAAACTGTTTTTT.

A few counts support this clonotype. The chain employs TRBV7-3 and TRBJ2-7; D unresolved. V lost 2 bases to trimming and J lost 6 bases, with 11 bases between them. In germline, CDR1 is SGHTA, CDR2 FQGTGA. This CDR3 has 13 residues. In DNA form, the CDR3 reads TGTGCCAGCAGCTTAGAAGGCCGCTCCGAGCAGTACTTC. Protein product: CASSLEGRSEQYF. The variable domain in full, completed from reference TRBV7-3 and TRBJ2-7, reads GAGVSQTPSNKVTEKGKYVELRCDPISGHTALYWYRQSLGQGPEFLIYFQGTGAADDSGLPNDRFFAVRPEGSVSTLKIQRTERGDSAVYLCASSLEGRSEQYFGPGTRLTVT.

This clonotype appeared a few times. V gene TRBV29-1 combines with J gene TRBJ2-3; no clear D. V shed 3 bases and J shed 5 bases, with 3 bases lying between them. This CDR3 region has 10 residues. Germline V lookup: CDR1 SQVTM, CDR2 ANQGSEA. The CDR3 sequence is CSVDIDTQYF. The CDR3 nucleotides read TGCAGCGTTGATATAGATACGCAGTATTTT.

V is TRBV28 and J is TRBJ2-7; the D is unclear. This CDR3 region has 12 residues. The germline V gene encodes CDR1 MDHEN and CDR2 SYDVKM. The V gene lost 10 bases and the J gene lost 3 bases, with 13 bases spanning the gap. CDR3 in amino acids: CATRIGFYEQYF. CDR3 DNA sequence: TGTGCCACCCGGATTGGATTCTACGAGCAGTACTTC.

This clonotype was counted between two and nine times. Here the CDR3 reads CASGIGQLNEKLFF. CDR3 DNA sequence: TGTGCCAGCGGAATAGGACAGCTTAATGAAAAACTGTTTTTT. The chain combines TRBV11-2 with TRBJ1-4; possibly TRBD1 for D (6 bases). Trimming took 8 bases from V and 4 from J, leaving 14 bases between them. Germline values: CDR1 SGHAT, CDR2 FQNNGV. CDR3 length: 14 amino acids.

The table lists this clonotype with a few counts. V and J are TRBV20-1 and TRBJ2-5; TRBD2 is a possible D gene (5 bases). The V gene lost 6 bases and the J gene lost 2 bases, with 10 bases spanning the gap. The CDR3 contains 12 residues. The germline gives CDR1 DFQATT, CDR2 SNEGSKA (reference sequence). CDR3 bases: TGCAGTGCGTTTAGCGCACAAGAGACCCAGTACTTC. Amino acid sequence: CSAFSAQETQYF.

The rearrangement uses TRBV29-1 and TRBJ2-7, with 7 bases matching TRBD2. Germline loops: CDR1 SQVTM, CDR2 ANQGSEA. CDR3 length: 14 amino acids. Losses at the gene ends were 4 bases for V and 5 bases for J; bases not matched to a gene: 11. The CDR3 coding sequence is TGCAGCGTTGGGAGCGAGCGGGGAGTGGACGAGCAGTACTTC. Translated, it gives CSVGSERGVDEQYF.

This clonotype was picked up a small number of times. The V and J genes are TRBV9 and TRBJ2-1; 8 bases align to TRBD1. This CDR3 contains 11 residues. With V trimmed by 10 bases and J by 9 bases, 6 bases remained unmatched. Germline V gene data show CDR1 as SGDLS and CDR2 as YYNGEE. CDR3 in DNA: TGTGCCCGAACAGGGGGGTGTGAGCAGTTCTTC. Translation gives CARTGGCEQFF.

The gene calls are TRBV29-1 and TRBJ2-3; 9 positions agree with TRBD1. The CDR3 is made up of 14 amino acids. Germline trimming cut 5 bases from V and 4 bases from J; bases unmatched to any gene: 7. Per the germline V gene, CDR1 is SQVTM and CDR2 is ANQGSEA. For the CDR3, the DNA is TGCAGCGTTTCCACAGGGGGCTTCGCAGATACGCAGTATTTT. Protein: CSVSTGGFADTQYF.

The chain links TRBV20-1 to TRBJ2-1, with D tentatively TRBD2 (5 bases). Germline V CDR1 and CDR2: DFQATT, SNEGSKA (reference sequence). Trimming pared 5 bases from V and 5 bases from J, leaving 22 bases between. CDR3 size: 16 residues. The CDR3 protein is CSAPPPLAHRDNEQFF. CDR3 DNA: TGCAGTGCTCCCCCCCCCCTAGCCCACCGCGACAATGAGCAGTTCTTC.

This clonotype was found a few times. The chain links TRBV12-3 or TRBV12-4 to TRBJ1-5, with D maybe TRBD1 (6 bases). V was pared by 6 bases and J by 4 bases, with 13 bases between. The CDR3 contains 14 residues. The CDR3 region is CASSYGQQNQPQHF. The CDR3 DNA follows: TGTGCCAGCAGCTACGGACAGCAGAATCAGCCCCAGCATTTT.

This CDR3 is CASSYWGEGPDTGELFF. CDR3 bases: TGTGCCAGCAGTTACTGGGGGGAGGGCCCGGACACCGGGGAGCTGTTTTTT. The J gene is TRBJ2-2, the V gene TRBV6-2 or TRBV6-3, with 7 bases matching TRBD2. The CDR3 runs to 17 residues. V lost 1 base to trimming and J lost 3 bases; unmatched junction nucleotides: 8. CDR1 MNHEY and CDR2 SVGEGT come from the germline V gene.

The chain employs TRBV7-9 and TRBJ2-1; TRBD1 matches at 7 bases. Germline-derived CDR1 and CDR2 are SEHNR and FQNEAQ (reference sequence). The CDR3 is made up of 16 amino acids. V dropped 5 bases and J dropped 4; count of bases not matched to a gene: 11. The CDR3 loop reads CASSPRTGANYNEQFF. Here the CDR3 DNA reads TGTGCCAGCAGCCCCCGAACAGGGGCTAATTACAATGAGCAGTTCTTC.

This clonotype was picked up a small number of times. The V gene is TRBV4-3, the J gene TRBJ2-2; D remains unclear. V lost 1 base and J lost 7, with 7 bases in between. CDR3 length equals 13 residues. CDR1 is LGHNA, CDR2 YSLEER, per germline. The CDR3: CASSQVNGGELFF. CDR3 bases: TGCGCCAGCAGCCAAGTCAATGGCGGGGAGCTGTTTTTT.

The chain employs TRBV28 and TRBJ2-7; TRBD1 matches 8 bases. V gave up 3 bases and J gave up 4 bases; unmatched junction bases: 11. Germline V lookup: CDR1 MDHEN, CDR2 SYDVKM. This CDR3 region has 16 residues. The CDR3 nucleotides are TGTGCCAGCAGTTTCCCCCAAGGACAGGGATTGTACGAGCAGTACTTC. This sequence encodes CASSFPQGQGLYEQYF.

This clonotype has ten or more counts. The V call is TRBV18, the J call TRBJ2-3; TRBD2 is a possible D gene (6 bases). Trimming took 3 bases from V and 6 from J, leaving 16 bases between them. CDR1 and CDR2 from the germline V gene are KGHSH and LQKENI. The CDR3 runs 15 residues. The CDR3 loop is CASSPGRGTRDTQYF. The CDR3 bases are TGTGCCAGCTCACCTGGACGGGGGACGCGGGATACGCAGTATTTT.

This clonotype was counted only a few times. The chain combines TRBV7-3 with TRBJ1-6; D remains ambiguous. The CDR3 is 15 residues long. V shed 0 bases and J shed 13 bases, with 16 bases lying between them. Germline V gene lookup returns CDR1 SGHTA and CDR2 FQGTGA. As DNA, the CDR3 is TGTGCCAGCAGCTTAACCCCGTCTAGGGAAGGTCCCCTCCACTTT. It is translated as CASSLTPSREGPLHF.